The source of this T cell receptor (beta chain) is a study of T cell clonality in common variable immunodeficiency. Study results and caveats: Common variable immunodeficiency TCR beta sequences reportedly had fewer deletions and N-nucleotide insertions.

Repertoires were generated with immunoSEQ multiplex PCR, while TCRdb's copy carries only in-frame clones and drops some. This sample includes approximately 42,000 clones with no singletons; its ten biggest clones take up more than 1.2%. There are many counts of this clone. Its antigen is unidentified. The read stops 3 residues short of the end of the CDR3; the missing end is completed from the germline J gene. Per the germline V gene, CDR1 is MNHEY and CDR2 is SVGEGT. V lost 2 bases to trimming and J lost 7 bases, with 11 bases between them. The CDR3 consists of 13 residues. Blood samples were heparinized, 5 to 8 ml per donor.

The TCR originated in a person aged 18-70 years in good health. The sample consisted of peripheral blood mononuclear cells. J is TRBJ1-2 and V is TRBV6-2 or TRBV6-3, with a possible D match to TRBD1 (6 bases). CDR3 bases read: TGTGCCAGCAGTTACAAGCAGGGGAGTGGC. This encodes CASSYKQGSG. The complete CDR3 reads CASSYKQGSGYTF.